Shown below are 24 T cell receptor beta chains from a single sample sequenced in a study of PD-1 blockade in classical Hodgkin lymphoma. Autologous stem cell transplantation was followed by relapse in every patient, and brentuximab vedotin exposure varied. TCRdb keeps only in-frame clones here, not all; method: immunoSEQ multiplex PCR. The sample contains about 43,000 clones, over 65% of which appear only once. This sample comprised peripheral blood mononuclear cells (PBMCs), obtained before the second cycle of nivolumab. The receptors were gathered from a human donor with classical Hodgkin lymphoma.

This chain joins TRBV6-6 and TRBJ1-4; D unresolved. This CDR3 has 12 amino acids. Trimming stripped 7 bases from V and 4 bases from J, with 7 bases between. Germline-derived CDR1 and CDR2 are MNHNY and SVGAGI (reference sequence). This CDR3 reads CASTAVNEKLFF. The CDR3 DNA follows: TGTGCCAGCACCGCAGTTAATGAAAAACTGTTTTTT.

The chain combines TRBV28 with TRBJ2-7; D gene uncertain. CDR1 is MDHEN, CDR2 SYDVKM, per germline. The CDR3 runs 13 residues. The V end was cut by 1 base, the J end by 0 bases, with 4 bases between. The chain's CDR3 is CASSLSDSYEQYF. Here the CDR3 DNA reads TGTGCCAGCAGTTTATCAGACTCCTACGAGCAGTACTTC.

The chain couples TRBV30 to TRBJ2-1, with 8 bases matching TRBD2. CDR3 length: 14 residues. The V gene end was trimmed by 8 bases and the J gene end by 0 bases; junction bases not matched to a gene: 6. CDR1 and CDR2 (germline): GTSNPN, SVGIG (reference sequence). The CDR3 protein is CAETSASSYNEQFF. As DNA, the CDR3 is TGTGCCGAGACTAGCGCCAGCTCCTACAATGAGCAGTTCTTC.

This clone came up a few times. Other nucleotide sequences in the sample specify the same CDR3. This sequence joins TRBV10-3 and TRBJ1-4; 9 bases are shared with TRBD1. The CDR3 is made up of 15 amino acids. Unmatched junction bases numbered 0, after V lost 0 bases and J lost 4 bases. CDR1 is ENHRY, CDR2 SYGVKD, per germline. As DNA, the CDR3 is TGTGCCATCAGTGAGTCGGGACAGGGTAATGAAAAACTGTTTTTT. It specifies CAISESGQGNEKLFF.

This clone is a singleton in its sample. V usage is TRBV7-2 and J usage is TRBJ2-1; 8 nucleotides align to TRBD2. V gave up 4 bases and J gave up 7 bases; unmatched junction bases: 6. The CDR3 has 14 residues. Per the germline V gene, CDR1 is SGHTA and CDR2 is FQGNSA. The CDR3 DNA is TGTGCCAGCAGCTCGACCCGGGGGGGGAATGAGCAGTTCTTC. Its protein is CASSSTRGGNEQFF.

The chain has TRBV19 and TRBJ1-2; TRBD1 is a possible D gene (5 bases). The CDR3 is 12 amino acids. The germline CDR1 and CDR2 sequences are LNHDA and SQIVND (reference sequence). The V and J ends lost 5 bases and 5 bases respectively, with 9 bases between them. The CDR3 protein is CASSPRQYGYTF. CDR3 in DNA: TGTGCCAGTAGTCCAAGACAGTATGGCTACACCTTC.

This clone has just a few counts. The V and J genes are TRBV7-9 and TRBJ2-2, with D possibly TRBD2 on 5 matching bases. The V end was cut by 7 bases, the J end by 0 bases, with 15 bases between. The CDR3 spans 16 residues. Germline lookup yields CDR1 SEHNR and CDR2 FQNEAQ (reference sequence). The CDR3 is CASIHRETPNTGELFF. CDR3 nucleotide sequence: TGTGCCAGCATTCATAGGGAGACGCCGAACACCGGGGAGCTGTTTTTT.

This chain connects TRBV29-1 to TRBJ1-1, with TRBD1 identical over 8 bases. The ends lost 7 bases at V and 1 base at J; junction bases unmatched: 5. Germline loops: CDR1 SQVTM, CDR2 ANQGSEA. This CDR3 is built from 13 residues. The CDR3: CSARTGWNTEAFF. DNA for the CDR3: TGCAGCGCCCGGACAGGGTGGAACACTGAAGCTTTCTTT.

The chain couples TRBV5-4 to TRBJ1-1; 7 nucleotides align to TRBD1. With 4 bases clipped from V and 6 bases from J, the junction kept 9 bases outside the gene matches. Per the germline V gene, CDR1 is SGHNT and CDR2 is YYREEE (reference sequence). The CDR3 is 14 residues long. The CDR3 nucleotides are TGTGCCAGCAGCCTAGACAGGGCTAGGGCTGAAGCTTTCTTT. As protein: CASSLDRARAEAFF.

The chain recombines TRBV5-4 with TRBJ2-7; possible D gene TRBD2, 5 bases. Germline V gene data show CDR1 as SGHNT and CDR2 as YYREEE (reference sequence). CDR3 length: 13 residues. V was trimmed by 2 bases and J by 9 bases, leaving 15 bases between them. The chain's CDR3 is CASSLGGPLGQYF. The DNA for the CDR3 is TGTGCCAGCAGCTTAGGAGGTCCCTTAGGGCAGTACTTC.

V is TRBV7-9 and J is TRBJ2-3; either TRBD1 or TRBD2 may fit D (5 bases each). Trimming cost V 5 bases and J 6 bases, with 21 bases left between them. The germline V gene has CDR1 SEHNR and CDR2 FQNEAQ (reference sequence). This CDR3 is built from 16 residues. CDR3 amino acids: CASSPPDSFRGDTQYF. The CDR3 DNA is TGTGCCAGCAGCCCCCCTGACAGCTTCCGAGGGGATACGCAGTATTTT.

This clone was observed a single time. The chain has TRBV23-1 and TRBJ1-1; D is unclear. TRBV23-1 is an ORF; its function is uncertain. The CDR3 contains 12 residues. The V end lost 2 bases, the J end lost 5 bases, and 6 bases lay between the germline ends. The CDR3: CASSQPGTEAFF. In nucleotides, the CDR3 is TGCGCCAGCAGTCAACCGGGGACTGAAGCTTTCTTT.

The chain couples TRBV15 to TRBJ2-2; D remains ambiguous. This CDR3 has 14 amino acids. Germline V gives CDR1 LNHNV, CDR2 YYDKDF (reference sequence). The germline V and J ends were trimmed by 3 bases and 2 bases, with 7 bases remaining between them. Written as DNA, the CDR3 is TGTGCCACCAGCAGGGACCTAAACACCGGGGAGCTGTTTTTT. The encoded protein is CATSRDLNTGELFF.

The chain carries TRBV29-1 and TRBJ2-1; 7 bases fit TRBD1. From germline, CDR1 is SQVTM and CDR2 ANQGSEA. The V and J ends lost 1 base and 6 bases, in that order; junction bases with no gene match: 6. This CDR3 has 14 residues. The CDR3 DNA reads TGCAGCGTTGAAGGGACAGGTTTCGCCAATGAGCAGTTCTTC. Residues: CSVEGTGFANEQFF.

The gene calls are TRBV28 and TRBJ2-7; 9 bases fit TRBD2. The CDR3 is 15 residues long. V shed 11 bases and J 5 bases; nucleotides not matched to a gene: 16. Germline CDR1 and CDR2: MDHEN and SYDVKM. The CDR3 sequence is CASSGAREGLDEQYF. The CDR3 DNA reads as TGTGCCTCCAGCGGGGCGCGGGAGGGCCTCGACGAGCAGTACTTC. Looking up the rest from reference TRBV28 and TRBJ2-7 gives the full variable domain: DVKVTQSSRYLVKRTGEKVFLECVQDMDHENMFWYRQDPGLGLRLIYFSYDVKMKEKGDIPEGYSVSREKKERFSLILESASTNQTSMYLCASSGAREGLDEQYFGPGTRLTVT.

This chain connects TRBV7-8 to TRBJ2-1, with 8 bases fitting TRBD2. This CDR3 region has 16 residues. V gave up 1 base and J gave up 7 bases; unmatched junction bases: 9. CDR1 is SGHVS and CDR2 is FQNEAQ in the germline V gene. The CDR3 nucleotides read TGTGCCAGCAGCTTAGAAGCGGGAGTCAAGTTGAATGAGCAGTTCTTC. The encoded protein is CASSLEAGVKLNEQFF.

This clone appeared once. This sequence joins TRBV27 and TRBJ2-5, with D unresolved. The CDR3 loop spans 13 amino acids. Trimming took off 4 bases at V and 5 bases at J, with 11 bases between the two ends. Germline CDR1 is MNHEY and CDR2 is SMNVEV (reference sequence). CDR3 protein: CASSSIAGETQYF. Here the CDR3 DNA reads TGTGCCAGCAGTTCCATAGCTGGCGAGACCCAGTACTTC.

The rearrangement joins TRBV6-5 to TRBJ2-3, with 8 bases lining up with TRBD1. The CDR3 totals 15 residues. V shed 0 bases, J shed 4 bases, and the junction held 3 bases outside the gene matches. From germline, CDR1 is MNHEY and CDR2 SVGAGI. The DNA for the CDR3 is TGTGCCAGCAGTTACTCGGCAGGGGGCGCAGATACGCAGTATTTT. The encoded protein is CASSYSAGGADTQYF.

This clone has only one observation. This chain links TRBV6-5 with TRBJ1-2; TRBD1 agrees at 7 bases. Unmatched junction bases numbered 6, after V lost 5 bases and J lost 0 bases. Germline CDR1 is MNHEY and CDR2 is SVGAGI. This CDR3 contains 15 residues. In DNA form, the CDR3 reads TGTGCCAGCAGTGCCGGGACAGCCTCTAACTATGGCTACACCTTC. Residues: CASSAGTASNYGYTF.

In this sample, this clone turned up a few times. This chain connects TRBV18 to TRBJ1-2; TRBD1 aligns across 8 bases. The CDR3 is made up of 16 amino acids. Germline loops: CDR1 KGHSH, CDR2 LQKENI. The V gene end was trimmed by 2 bases and the J gene end by 6 bases; junction bases not matched to a gene: 11. The CDR3 protein is CASSPGEGAGGDGYTF. The DNA for the CDR3 is TGTGCCAGCTCACCAGGAGAGGGCGCAGGGGGCGATGGCTACACCTTC.

This rearrangement joins TRBV6-6 to TRBJ1-5; D unresolved. The CDR3 length is 12 residues. Germline V lookup: CDR1 MNHNY, CDR2 SVGAGI (reference sequence). The germline V and J ends were trimmed by 2 bases and 10 bases, with 9 bases remaining between them. The CDR3 region has the DNA TGTGCCAGCAGTTACAACTTTATCCCCCAGCATTTT. It yields the protein CASSYNFIPQHF.

The chain is built from TRBV2 and TRBJ1-1; D may be TRBD1 (6 bases). Germline V gene lookup returns CDR1 SNHLY and CDR2 FYNNEI. V was clipped by 6 bases and J by 1 base, with 9 bases between them. The CDR3 loop spans 13 amino acids. The CDR3 DNA is TGTGCCAGCAGCCTGGACAGGAACACTGAAGCTTTCTTT. It encodes CASSLDRNTEAFF.

This chain joins TRBV5-4 and TRBJ2-5, with TRBD2 identical over 7 bases. Germline assignment: CDR1 SGHNT and CDR2 YYREEE (reference sequence). V gave up 2 bases and J gave up 0 bases; unmatched junction bases: 13. The CDR3 covers 18 residues. CDR3 amino acids: CASSLVGSLAGDQETQYF. The CDR3 nucleotides are TGTGCCAGCAGCTTAGTGGGGAGTCTCGCGGGAGACCAAGAGACCCAGTACTTC.

The chain couples TRBV4-3 to TRBJ1-6, with 7 bases matching TRBD1. The germline gives CDR1 LGHNA, CDR2 YSLEER. Unmatched junction bases numbered 15, after V lost 6 bases and J lost 10 bases. The CDR3 contains 16 residues. CDR3 DNA sequence: TGCGCCAGCAGGGACAGGATTGAAAGTTTTGGCTCACCCCTCCACTTT. The encoded protein is CASRDRIESFGSPLHF.